This TCR beta chain was profiled in a study of Graves' ophthalmopathy and Graves' hyperthyroidism. Study findings and constraints: Ophthalmopathy progression prediction by the model yielded a sensitivity of 55% to 71% and a specificity of nearly 75%.

This clonotype was recorded at least ten times. What it recognizes is unknown. Scientists amplified the TCR beta CDR3 regions from RNA transcripts. The workflow started with a first-round RT-PCR run with HTBI primers and then moved on to a second-round multiplex PCR. TCRdb processed the multiplex PCR reads anew with MiXCR; each CDR3 protein has one entry. Among fewer than 600,000 distinct CDR3 sequences listed, over 13% were seen once. Moderate-to-severe activity, CAS ≥3, NOSPECS ≥4 and a duration under 3 months were seen in donors with ophthalmopathy. V dropped 3 bases and J dropped 8 bases, with 16 bases sitting between them. This CDR3 region has 14 residues. From germline, CDR1 is SEHNR and CDR2 FQNEAQ (reference sequence).

This sequence joins TRBV7-9 and TRBJ1-2, with a tentative D call TRBD1 (6 bases). Sequenced: blood. The TCR originated in a woman aged 30 to 39 with Graves' ophthalmopathy. In DNA form, the CDR3 reads TGTGCCAGCAGCTTTGAGCTACAGGGTATGGGCTACACCTTC. Its protein is CASSFELQGMGYTF. The full variable domain, with the rest looked up from reference TRBV7-9 and TRBJ1-2, is DTGVSQNPRHKITKRGQNVTFRCDPISEHNRLYWYRQTLGQGPEFLTYFQNEAQLEKSRLLSDRFSAERPKGSFSTLEIQRTEQGDSAMYLCASSFELQGMGYTFGSGTRLTVV.